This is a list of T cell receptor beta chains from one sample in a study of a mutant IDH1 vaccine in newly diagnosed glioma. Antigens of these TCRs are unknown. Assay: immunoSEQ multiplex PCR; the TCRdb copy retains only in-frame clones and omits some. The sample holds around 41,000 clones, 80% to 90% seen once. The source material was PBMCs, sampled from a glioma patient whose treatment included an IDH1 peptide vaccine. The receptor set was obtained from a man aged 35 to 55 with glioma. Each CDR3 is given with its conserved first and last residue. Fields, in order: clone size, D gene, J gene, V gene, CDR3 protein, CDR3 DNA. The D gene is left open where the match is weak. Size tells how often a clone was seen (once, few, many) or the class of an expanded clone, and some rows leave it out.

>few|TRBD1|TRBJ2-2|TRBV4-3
CASSQRTGPYTGELFF
TGCGCCAGCAGCCAAAGGACAGGGCCTTACACCGGGGAGCTGTTTTTT
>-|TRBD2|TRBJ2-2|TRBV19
CASKQGLAGLWAHTGELFF
TGTGCCAGTAAGCAGGGACTAGCGGGGCTGTGGGCCCACACCGGGGAGCTGTTTTTT
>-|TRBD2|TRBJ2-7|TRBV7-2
CASTPISTSGRYSYEQYF
TGTGCCAGCACCCCGATTTCGACTAGCGGGAGGTACTCCTACGAGCAGTACTTC
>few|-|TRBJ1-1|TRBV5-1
CASSLEGRNTEAFF
TGCGCCAGCAGCTTGGAGGGGAGGAACACTGAAGCTTTCTTT
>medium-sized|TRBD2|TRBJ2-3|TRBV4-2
CASSPRTSGGDSDTQYF
TGTGCCAGCAGCCCACGGACTAGCGGGGGGGATTCGGATACGCAGTATTTT
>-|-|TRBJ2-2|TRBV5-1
CASSLADRYTGELFF
TGCGCCAGCAGCTTGGCCGACAGATACACCGGGGAGCTGTTTTTT
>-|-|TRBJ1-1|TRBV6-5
CASSHGQDTEAFF
TGTGCCAGCAGCCATGGGCAAGACACTGAAGCTTTCTTT
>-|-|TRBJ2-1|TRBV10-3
CAISYSSGGDEQFF
TGTGCCATCAGTTACAGCTCCGGTGGGGATGAGCAGTTCTTC
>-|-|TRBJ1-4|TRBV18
CASSPRGQTNEKLFF
TGTGCCAGCTCCCCCCGAGGGCAGACTAATGAAAAACTGTTTTTT
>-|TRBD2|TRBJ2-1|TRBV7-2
CASSLSGGRVEQFF
TGTGCCAGCAGCTTATCGGGCGGGAGGGTTGAGCAGTTCTTC
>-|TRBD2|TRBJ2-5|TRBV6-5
CASTRRGGAETQYF
TGTGCCAGCACCCGACGGGGGGGGGCTGAAACCCAGTACTTC
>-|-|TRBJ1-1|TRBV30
CAWRAKVDVLNTEAFF
TGTGCCTGGAGAGCGAAGGTGGACGTACTGAACACTGAAGCTTTCTTT
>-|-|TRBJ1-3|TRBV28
CDPWFYREGNTIYF
TGTGACCCATGGTTTTATAGGGAAGGAAACACCATATATTTT
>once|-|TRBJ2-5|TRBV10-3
CAISVQLQETQYF
TGTGCCATCAGTGTGCAGCTCCAAGAGACCCAGTACTTC
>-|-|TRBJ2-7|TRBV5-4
CASSLDGHSFYEQYF
TGTGCCAGCAGCCTAGATGGACACTCTTTCTACGAGCAGTACTTC
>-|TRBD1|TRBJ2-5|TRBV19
CASSASRDRVQETQYF
TGTGCCAGTAGTGCCAGCCGGGACAGGGTCCAAGAGACCCAGTACTTC
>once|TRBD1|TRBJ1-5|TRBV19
CASSPDRVQPQHF
TGTGCCAGTAGTCCTGACAGGGTTCAGCCCCAGCATTTT
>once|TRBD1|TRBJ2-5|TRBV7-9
CASSLSRGLQETQYF
TGTGCCAGCAGCTTATCCAGGGGGCTCCAAGAGACCCAGTACTTC
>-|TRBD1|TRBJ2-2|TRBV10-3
CAISEKGGMTTGELFF
TGTGCCATCAGTGAGAAAGGGGGCATGACGACCGGGGAGCTGTTTTTT
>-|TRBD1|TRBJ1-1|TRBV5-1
CASSFGQGWGGTEAFF
TGCGCCAGCAGCTTCGGACAGGGGTGGGGTGGCACTGAAGCTTTCTTT
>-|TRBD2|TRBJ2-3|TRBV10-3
CATTAGTSGRTDTQYF
TGTGCCACCACCGCCGGGACTAGCGGGAGAACAGATACGCAGTATTTT
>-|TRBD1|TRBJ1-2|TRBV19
CASRSGGDRSYGYTF
TGTGCCAGTAGGAGCGGGGGGGACAGGAGCTATGGCTACACCTTC
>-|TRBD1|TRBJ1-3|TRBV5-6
CASSVGGRIGNTIYF
TGTGCCAGCAGCGTAGGGGGCAGGATCGGAAACACCATATATTTT
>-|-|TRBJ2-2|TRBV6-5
CASSYDGEITGELFF
TGTGCCAGCAGTTACGACGGTGAAATAACCGGGGAGCTGTTTTTT
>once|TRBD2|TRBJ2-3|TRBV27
CASSLYSRMGLAGGSGDSTQYF
TGTGCCAGCAGTCTTTACTCCCGAATGGGACTAGCGGGAGGGTCCGGGGATAGTACGCAGTATTTT
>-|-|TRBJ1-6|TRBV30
CAWSVANGDSPLHF
TGTGCCTGGAGTGTAGCTAATGGGGATTCACCCCTCCACTTT
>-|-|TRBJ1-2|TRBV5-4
CASSLEWGANYGYTF
TGTGCCAGCAGCTTGGAGTGGGGGGCTAACTATGGCTACACCTTC
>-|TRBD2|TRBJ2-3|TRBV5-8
CASSLGVAGITDTQYF
TGTGCCAGCAGCTTGGGCGTAGCGGGTATCACAGATACGCAGTATTTT
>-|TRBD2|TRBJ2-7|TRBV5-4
CASSRTSRAGGGSYEQYF
TGTGCCAGCAGCCGTACATCCCGAGCGGGAGGAGGCTCCTACGAGCAGTACTTC
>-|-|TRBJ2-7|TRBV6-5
CASSRGESAYEQYF
TGTGCCAGCAGCAGGGGTGAATCTGCTTACGAGCAGTACTTC
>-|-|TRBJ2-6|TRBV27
CASSLSSLGANVLTF
TGTGCCAGCAGTTTGTCTAGTCTCGGGGCCAACGTCCTGACTTTC
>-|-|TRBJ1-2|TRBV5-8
CASSTFVSGYGYTF
TGTGCCAGCAGCACCTTTGTGTCAGGCTATGGCTACACCTTC
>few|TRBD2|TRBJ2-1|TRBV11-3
CASSPRSGSGSYEQFF
TGTGCCAGCAGCCCCCGCAGCGGTAGCGGGAGCTATGAGCAGTTCTTC
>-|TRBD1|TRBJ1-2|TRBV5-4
CASSPDRGYGYTF
TGTGCCAGCAGTCCGGACAGGGGTTATGGCTACACCTTC
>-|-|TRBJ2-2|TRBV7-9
CASSIGPGELFF
TGTGCCAGCAGCATCGGCCCCGGGGAGCTGTTTTTT
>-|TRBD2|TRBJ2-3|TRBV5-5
CASSLGRAGATDTQYF
TGTGCCAGCAGCTTGGGTAGAGCGGGAGCGACAGATACGCAGTATTTT
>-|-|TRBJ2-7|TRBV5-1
CASSLVDSGEQYF
TGCGCCAGCAGCTTGGTAGATTCAGGCGAGCAGTACTTC
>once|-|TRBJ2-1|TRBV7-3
CASSLKGSSYNEQFF
TGTGCCAGCAGCTTAAAGGGAAGCTCCTACAATGAGCAGTTCTTC
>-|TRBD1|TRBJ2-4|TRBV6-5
CASKKAGGVNIQYF
TGTGCCAGCAAGAAGGCAGGGGGTGTTAACATTCAGTACTTC
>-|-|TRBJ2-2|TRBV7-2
CASSLVRQSTGELFF
TGTGCCAGCAGCTTAGTTCGTCAGAGCACCGGGGAGCTGTTTTTT
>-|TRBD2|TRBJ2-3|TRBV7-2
CASSLVRSGRDRDTQYF
TGTGCCAGCAGCTTAGTTCGTAGCGGGAGGGATCGCGATACGCAGTATTTT
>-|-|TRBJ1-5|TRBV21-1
CASSKGGGQSESQHF
TGTGCCAGCAGCAAAGGGGGAGGACAGTCGGAGTCCCAGCATTTT
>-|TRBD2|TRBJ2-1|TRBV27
CASSAFGLADLSEQFF
TGTGCCAGCAGTGCCTTCGGACTAGCGGACTTGAGCGAGCAGTTCTTC
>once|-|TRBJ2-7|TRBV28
CASSPGAGRTSYEQYF
TGTGCCAGCAGTCCGGGGGCGGGACGGACCTCCTACGAGCAGTACTTC
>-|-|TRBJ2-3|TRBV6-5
CASSPTWGTTDTQYF
TGTGCCAGCAGTCCAACTTGGGGGACCACAGATACGCAGTATTTT
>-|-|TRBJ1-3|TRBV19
CASSPHVPRSGNTIYF
TGTGCCAGTAGTCCACACGTGCCACGCTCTGGAAACACCATATATTTT
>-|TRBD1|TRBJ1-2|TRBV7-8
CASSLGQGDGYTF
TGTGCCAGCAGCTTGGGACAGGGTGATGGCTACACCTTC
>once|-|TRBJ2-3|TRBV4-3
CASSQGSSIITDTQYF
TGCGCCAGCAGCCAAGGATCCTCTATTATCACAGATACGCAGTATTTT
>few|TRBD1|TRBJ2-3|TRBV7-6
CASSIGTGADTQYF
TGTGCCAGCAGCATAGGGACAGGGGCAGATACGCAGTATTTT
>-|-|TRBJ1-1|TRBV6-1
CASRYTEAFF
TGTGCCAGCAGGTACACTGAAGCTTTCTTT
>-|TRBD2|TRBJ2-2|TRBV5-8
CASSLVTGGTGELFF
TGTGCCAGCAGCTTGGTGACGGGGGGCACCGGGGAGCTGTTTTTT
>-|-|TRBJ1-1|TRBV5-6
CASSLELRKNTEAFF
TGTGCCAGCAGCTTAGAATTAAGGAAAAACACTGAAGCTTTCTTT
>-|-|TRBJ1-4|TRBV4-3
CASSQDDSRWELFF
TGCGCCAGCAGCCAAGATGACAGCAGGTGGGAACTGTTTTTT
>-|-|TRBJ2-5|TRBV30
CAWSVLHRDQYF
TGTGCCTGGAGTGTACTCCACAGGGACCAGTACTTC
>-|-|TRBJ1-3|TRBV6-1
CASIQGGDRNTIYF
TGTGCCAGCATACAGGGAGGCGACCGAAACACCATATATTTT